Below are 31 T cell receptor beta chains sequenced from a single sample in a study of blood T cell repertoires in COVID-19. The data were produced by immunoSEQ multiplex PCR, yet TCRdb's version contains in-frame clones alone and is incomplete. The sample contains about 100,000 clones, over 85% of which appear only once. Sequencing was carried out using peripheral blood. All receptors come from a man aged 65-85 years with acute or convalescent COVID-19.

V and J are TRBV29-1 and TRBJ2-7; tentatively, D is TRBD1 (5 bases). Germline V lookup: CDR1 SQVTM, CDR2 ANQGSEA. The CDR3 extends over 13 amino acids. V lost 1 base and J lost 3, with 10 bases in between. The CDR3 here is CSVEGPGNYEQYF. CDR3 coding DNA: TGCAGCGTTGAAGGGCCAGGGAACTACGAGCAGTACTTC.

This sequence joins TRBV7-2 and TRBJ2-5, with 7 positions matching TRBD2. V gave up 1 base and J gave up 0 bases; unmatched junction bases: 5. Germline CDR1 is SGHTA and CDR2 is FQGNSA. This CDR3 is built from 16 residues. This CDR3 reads CASSLVIGRYQETQYF. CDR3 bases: TGTGCCAGCAGCTTAGTCATCGGGAGGTACCAAGAGACCCAGTACTTC. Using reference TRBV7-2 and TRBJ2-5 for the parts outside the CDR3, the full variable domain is GAGVSQSPSNKVTEKGKDVELRCDPISGHTALYWYRQSLGQGLEFLIYFQGNSAPDKSGLPSDRFSAERTGGSVSTLTIQRTQQEDSAVYLCASSLVIGRYQETQYFGPGTRLLVL.

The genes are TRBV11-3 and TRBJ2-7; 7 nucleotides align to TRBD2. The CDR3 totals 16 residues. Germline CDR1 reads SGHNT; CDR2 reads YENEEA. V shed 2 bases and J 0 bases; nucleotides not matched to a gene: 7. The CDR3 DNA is TGTGCCAGCAGCTTAAACTCTGCTAGCGGCTCCTACGAGCAGTACTTC. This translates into CASSLNSASGSYEQYF.

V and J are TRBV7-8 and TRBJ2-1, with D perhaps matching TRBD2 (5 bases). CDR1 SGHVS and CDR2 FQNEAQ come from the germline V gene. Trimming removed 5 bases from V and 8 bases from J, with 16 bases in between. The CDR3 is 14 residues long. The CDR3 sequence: CASSPRAGRDEQFF. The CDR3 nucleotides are TGTGCCAGCAGCCCCCGGGCGGGCCGGGATGAGCAGTTCTTC.

The CDR3 nucleotides read TGTGCCAGCAGGCCGGGACTAGCTTCCTATGCGCAGTATTTT. Residues: CASRPGLASYAQYF. This chain uses TRBV6-5 with TRBJ2-3; 9 bases are shared with TRBD2. Germline lookup yields CDR1 MNHEY and CDR2 SVGAGI. The CDR3 covers 14 residues. V lost 6 bases to trimming and J lost 10 bases; unmatched junction nucleotides: 11.

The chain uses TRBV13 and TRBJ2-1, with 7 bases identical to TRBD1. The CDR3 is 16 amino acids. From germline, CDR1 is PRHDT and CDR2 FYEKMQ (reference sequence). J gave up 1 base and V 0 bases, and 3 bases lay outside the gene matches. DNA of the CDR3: TGTGCCAGCAGCTTAGGACAGGGGACGTCCTACAATGAGCAGTTCTTC. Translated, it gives CASSLGQGTSYNEQFF. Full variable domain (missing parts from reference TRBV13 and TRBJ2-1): AAGVIQSPRHLIKEKRETATLKCYPIPRHDTVYWYQQGPGQDPQFLISFYEKMQSDKGSIPDRFSAQQFSDYHSELNMSSLELGDSALYFCASSLGQGTSYNEQFFGPGTRLTVL.

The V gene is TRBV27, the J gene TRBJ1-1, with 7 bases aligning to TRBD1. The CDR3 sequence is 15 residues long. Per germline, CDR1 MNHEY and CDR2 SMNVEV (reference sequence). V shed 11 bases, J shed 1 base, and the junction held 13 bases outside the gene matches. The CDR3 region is CAVARGPASNTEAFF. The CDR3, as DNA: TGTGCCGTAGCTAGGGGGCCCGCCTCGAACACTGAAGCTTTCTTT.

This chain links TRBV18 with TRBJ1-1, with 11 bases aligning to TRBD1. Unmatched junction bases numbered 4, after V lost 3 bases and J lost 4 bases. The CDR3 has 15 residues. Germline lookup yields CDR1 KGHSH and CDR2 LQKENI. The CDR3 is CASSPGQGARTEAFF. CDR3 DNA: TGTGCCAGCTCACCCGGACAGGGGGCGCGCACTGAAGCTTTCTTT. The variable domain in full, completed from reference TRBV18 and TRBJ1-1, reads NAGVMQNPRHLVRRRGQEARLRCSPMKGHSHVYWYRQLPEEGLKFMVYLQKENIIDESGMPKERFSAEFPKEGPSILRIQQVVRGDSAAYFCASSPGQGARTEAFFGQGTRLTVV.

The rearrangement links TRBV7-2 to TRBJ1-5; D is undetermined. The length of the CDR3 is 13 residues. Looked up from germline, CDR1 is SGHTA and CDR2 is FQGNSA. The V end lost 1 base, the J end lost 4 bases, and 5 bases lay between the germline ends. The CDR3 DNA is TGTGCCAGCAGCTTAGACGAGAATCAGCCCCAGCATTTT. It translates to CASSLDENQPQHF.

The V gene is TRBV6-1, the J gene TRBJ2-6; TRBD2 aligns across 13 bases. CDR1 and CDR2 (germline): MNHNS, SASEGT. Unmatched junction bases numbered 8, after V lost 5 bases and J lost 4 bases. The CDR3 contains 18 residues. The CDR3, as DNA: TGTGCCAGCAGTAAAGGACTAGCGGGAGTTATGGGGGCCAACGTCCTGACTTTC. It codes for CASSKGLAGVMGANVLTF.

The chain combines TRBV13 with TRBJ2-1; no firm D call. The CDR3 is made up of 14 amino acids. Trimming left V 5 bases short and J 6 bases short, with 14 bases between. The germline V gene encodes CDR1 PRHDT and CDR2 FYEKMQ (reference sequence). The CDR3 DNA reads TGTGCCAGCAGCCCCTTCCTTAGCTCCAATGAGCAGTTCTTC. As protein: CASSPFLSSNEQFF.

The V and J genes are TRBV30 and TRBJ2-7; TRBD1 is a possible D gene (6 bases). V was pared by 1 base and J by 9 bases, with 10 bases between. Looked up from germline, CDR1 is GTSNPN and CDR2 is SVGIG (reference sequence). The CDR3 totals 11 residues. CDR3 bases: TGTGCCTGGAGTGAGGGGGATTCGCAGTACTTC. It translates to CAWSEGDSQYF.

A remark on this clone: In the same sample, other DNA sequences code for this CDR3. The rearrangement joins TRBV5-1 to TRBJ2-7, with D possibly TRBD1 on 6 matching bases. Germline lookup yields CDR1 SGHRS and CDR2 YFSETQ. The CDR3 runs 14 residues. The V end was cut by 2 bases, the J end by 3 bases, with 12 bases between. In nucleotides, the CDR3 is TGCGCCAGCAGCTTACAGGGAGCGAGCTACGAGCAGTACTTC. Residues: CASSLQGASYEQYF.

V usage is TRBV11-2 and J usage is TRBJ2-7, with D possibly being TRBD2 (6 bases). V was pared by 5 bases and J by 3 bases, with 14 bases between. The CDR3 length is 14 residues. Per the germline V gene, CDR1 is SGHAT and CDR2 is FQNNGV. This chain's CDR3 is CASSPGVHLYEQYF. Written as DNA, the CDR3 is TGTGCCAGCAGCCCGGGGGTCCACCTCTACGAGCAGTACTTC.

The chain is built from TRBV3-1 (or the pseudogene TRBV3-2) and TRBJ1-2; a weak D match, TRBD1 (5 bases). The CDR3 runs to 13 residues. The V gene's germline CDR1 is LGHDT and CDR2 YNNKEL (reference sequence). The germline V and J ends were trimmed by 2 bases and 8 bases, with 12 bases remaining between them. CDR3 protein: CASSQSRDGGYTF. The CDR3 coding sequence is TGTGCCAGCAGCCAAAGCAGGGATGGCGGCTACACCTTC.

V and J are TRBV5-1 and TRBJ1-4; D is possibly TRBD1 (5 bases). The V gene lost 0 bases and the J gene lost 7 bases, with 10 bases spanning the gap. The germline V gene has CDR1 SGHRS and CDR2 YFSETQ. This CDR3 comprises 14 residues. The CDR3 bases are TGCGCCAGCAGCTTGGCCCCCGGGGGTGAAAAACTGTTTTTT. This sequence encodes CASSLAPGGEKLFF.

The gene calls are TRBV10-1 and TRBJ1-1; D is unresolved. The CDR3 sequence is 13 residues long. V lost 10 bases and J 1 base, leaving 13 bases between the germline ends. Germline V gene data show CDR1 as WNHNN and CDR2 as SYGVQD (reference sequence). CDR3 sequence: CATKLQENTEAFF. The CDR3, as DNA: TGCGCCACCAAACTACAAGAGAACACTGAAGCTTTCTTT.

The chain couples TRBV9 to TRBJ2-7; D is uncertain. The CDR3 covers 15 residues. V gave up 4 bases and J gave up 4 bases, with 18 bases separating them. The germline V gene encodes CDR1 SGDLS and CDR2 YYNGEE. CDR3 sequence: CASSRLGQWAYEQYF. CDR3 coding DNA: TGTGCCAGCAGCCGCCTTGGGCAGTGGGCATACGAGCAGTACTTC.

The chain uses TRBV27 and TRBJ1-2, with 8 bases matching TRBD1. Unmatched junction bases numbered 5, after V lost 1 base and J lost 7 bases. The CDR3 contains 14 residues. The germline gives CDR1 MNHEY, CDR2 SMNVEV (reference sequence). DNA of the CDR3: TGTGCCAGCAGTTTATTACCAGGGGGCGTTGGCTACACCTTC. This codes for CASSLLPGGVGYTF.

The CDR3 protein is CASSPSVRGGNTEAFF. CDR3 DNA sequence: TGTGCCAGCTCACCGTCCGTCAGGGGTGGGAACACTGAAGCTTTCTTT. This rearrangement joins TRBV18 to TRBJ1-1, with D maybe TRBD1 (6 bases). Germline loops: CDR1 KGHSH, CDR2 LQKENI. CDR3 length equals 16 residues. V lost 3 bases to trimming and J lost 1 base, with 15 bases between them.

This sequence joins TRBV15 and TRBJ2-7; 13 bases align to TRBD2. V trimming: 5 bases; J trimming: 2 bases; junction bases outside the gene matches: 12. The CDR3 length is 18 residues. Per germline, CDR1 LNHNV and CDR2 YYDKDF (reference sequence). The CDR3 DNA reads TGTGCCACCAGCGACATCACTAGCGGGAGGGGGCTTACCTACGAGCAGTACTTC. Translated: CATSDITSGRGLTYEQYF.

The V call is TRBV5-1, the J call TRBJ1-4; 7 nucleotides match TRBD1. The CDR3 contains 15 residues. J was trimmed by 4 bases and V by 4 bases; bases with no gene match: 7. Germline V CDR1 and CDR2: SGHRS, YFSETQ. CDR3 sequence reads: CASSTRTGDNEKLFF. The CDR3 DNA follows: TGCGCCAGCAGCACCCGGACAGGAGATAATGAAAAACTGTTTTTT.

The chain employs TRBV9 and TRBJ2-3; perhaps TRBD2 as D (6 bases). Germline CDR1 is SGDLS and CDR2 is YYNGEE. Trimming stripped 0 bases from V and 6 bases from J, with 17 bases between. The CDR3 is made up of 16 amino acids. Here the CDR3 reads CASSVAGTWGFDTQYF. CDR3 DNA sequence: TGTGCCAGCAGCGTAGCCGGGACTTGGGGTTTTGATACGCAGTATTTT.

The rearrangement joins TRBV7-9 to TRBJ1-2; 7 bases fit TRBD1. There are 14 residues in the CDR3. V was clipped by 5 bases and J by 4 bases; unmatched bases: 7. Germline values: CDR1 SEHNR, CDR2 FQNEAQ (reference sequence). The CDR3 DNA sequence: TGTGCCAGCAGCACATCAGGGGGGATCTATGGCTACACCTTC. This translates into CASSTSGGIYGYTF.

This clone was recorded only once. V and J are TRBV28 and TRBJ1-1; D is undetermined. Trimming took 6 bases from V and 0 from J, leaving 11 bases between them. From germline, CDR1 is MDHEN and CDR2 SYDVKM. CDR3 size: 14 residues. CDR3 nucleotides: TGTGCCAGCAGCTTGATTGGGCTGAACACTGAAGCTTTCTTT. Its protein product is CASSLIGLNTEAFF.

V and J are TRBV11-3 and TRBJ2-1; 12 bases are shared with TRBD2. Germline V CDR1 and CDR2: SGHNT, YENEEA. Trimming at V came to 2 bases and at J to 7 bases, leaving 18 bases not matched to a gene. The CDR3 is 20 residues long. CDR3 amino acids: CASSLRGRSSTSGGLNEQFF. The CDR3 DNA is TGTGCCAGCAGCTTACGGGGTCGTTCCTCGACTAGCGGGGGTTTAAATGAGCAGTTCTTC.

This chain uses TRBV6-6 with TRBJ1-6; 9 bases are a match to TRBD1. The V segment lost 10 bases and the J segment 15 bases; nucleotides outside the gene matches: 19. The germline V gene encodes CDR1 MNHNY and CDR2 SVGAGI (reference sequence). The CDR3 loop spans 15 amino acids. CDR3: CATLPESNRGPYLHF. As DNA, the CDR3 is TGTGCCACCCTCCCCGAGTCAAACAGGGGGCCATACCTCCACTTT.

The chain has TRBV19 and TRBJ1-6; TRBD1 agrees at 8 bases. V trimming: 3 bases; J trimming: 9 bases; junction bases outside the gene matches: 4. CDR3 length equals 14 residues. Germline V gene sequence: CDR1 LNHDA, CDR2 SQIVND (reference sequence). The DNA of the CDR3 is TGTGCCAGTAGTATTACAGGGGGGGCTTCACCCCTCCACTTT. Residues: CASSITGGASPLHF. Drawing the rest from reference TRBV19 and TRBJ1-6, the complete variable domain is DGGITQSPKYLFRKEGQNVTLSCEQNLNHDAMYWYRQDPGQGLRLIYYSQIVNDFQKGDIAEGYSVSREKKESFPLTVTSAQKNPTAFYLCASSITGGASPLHFGNGTRLTVT.

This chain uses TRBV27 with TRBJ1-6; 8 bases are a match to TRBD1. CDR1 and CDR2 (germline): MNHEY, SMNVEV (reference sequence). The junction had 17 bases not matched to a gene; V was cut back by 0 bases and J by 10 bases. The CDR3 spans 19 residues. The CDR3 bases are TGTGCCAGCAGTTTATCGATGGGGGGGGACAGGCCAAAAATATCACCCCTCCACTTT. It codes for CASSLSMGGDRPKISPLHF.

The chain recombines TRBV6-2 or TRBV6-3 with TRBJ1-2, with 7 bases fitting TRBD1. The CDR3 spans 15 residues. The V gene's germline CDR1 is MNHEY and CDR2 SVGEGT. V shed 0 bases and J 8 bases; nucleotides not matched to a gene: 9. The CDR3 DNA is TGTGCCAGCAGTTACTCGATGACAGGGTCGAGCGGCTACACCTTC. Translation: CASSYSMTGSSGYTF.

This chain's CDR3 is CASSLGTGNGYTF. CDR3 DNA sequence: TGCGCCAGCAGCTTGGGGACAGGGAATGGCTACACCTTC. The chain employs TRBV5-1 and TRBJ1-2; 8 positions agree with TRBD1. V shed 0 bases and J 6 bases; nucleotides not matched to a gene: 1. The CDR3 extends over 13 amino acids. Germline CDR1 reads SGHRS; CDR2 reads YFSETQ.